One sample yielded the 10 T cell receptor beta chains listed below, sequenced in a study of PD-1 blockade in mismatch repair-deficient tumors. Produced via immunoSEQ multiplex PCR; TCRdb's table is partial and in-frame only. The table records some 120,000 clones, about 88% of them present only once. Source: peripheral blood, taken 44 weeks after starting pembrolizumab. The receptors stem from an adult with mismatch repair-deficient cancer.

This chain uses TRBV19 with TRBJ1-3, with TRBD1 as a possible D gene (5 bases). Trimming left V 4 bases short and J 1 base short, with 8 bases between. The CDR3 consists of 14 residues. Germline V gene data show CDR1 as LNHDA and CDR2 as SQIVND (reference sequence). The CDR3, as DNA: TGTGCCAGTAGTAGGGGGACGTCTGGAAACACCATATATTTT. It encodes CASSRGTSGNTIYF.

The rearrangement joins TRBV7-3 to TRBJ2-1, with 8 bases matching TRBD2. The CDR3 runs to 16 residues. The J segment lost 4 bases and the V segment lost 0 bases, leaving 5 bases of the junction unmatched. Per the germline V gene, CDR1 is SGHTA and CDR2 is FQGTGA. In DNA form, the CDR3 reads TGTGCCAGCAGCTTAACATCCGGGAGGGTTTACAATGAGCAGTTCTTC. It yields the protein CASSLTSGRVYNEQFF.

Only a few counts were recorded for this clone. CDR3: CASSLPMGTLRGYTF. The CDR3 coding sequence is TGTGCCAGCAGCCTCCCAATGGGGACCCTTAGGGGCTACACCTTC. This chain joins TRBV5-6 and TRBJ1-2; D perhaps matches TRBD1 (5 bases). CDR3 length: 15 residues. Germline assignment: CDR1 SGHDT and CDR2 YYEEEE. V lost 4 bases to trimming and J lost 8 bases, with 21 bases between them.

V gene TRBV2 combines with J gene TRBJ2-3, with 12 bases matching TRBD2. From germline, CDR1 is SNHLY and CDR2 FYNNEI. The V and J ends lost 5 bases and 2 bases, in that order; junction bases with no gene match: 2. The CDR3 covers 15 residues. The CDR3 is CASSTSGRITDTQYF. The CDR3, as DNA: TGTGCCAGCAGTACTAGCGGGAGGATCACAGATACGCAGTATTTT.

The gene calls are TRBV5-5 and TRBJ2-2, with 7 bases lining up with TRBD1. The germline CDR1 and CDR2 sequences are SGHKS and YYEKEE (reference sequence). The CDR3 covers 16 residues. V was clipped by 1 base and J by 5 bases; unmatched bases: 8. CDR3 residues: CASSLFDRDQTGELFF. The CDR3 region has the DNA TGTGCCAGCAGCTTGTTCGACAGGGACCAAACCGGGGAGCTGTTTTTT.

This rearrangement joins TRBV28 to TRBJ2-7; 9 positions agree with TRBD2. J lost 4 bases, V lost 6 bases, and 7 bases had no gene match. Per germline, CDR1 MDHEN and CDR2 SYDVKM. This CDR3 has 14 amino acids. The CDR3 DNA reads TGTGCCAGCAGGACTAGCGGAGATAATTACGAGCAGTACTTC. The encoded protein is CASRTSGDNYEQYF.

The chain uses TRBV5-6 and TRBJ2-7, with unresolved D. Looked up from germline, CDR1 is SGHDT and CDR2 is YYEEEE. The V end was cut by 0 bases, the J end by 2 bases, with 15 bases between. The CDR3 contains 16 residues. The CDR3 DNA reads TGTGCCAGCAGCTTGGGATATCGGCAGACCACCTACGAGCAGTACTTC. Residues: CASSLGYRQTTYEQYF.

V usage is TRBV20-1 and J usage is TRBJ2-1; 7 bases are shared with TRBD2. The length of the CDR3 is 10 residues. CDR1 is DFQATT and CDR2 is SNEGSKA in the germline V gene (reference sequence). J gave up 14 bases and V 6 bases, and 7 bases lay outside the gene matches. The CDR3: CSALSGKEFF. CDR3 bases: TGCAGTGCCCTAAGCGGGAAAGAGTTCTTC.

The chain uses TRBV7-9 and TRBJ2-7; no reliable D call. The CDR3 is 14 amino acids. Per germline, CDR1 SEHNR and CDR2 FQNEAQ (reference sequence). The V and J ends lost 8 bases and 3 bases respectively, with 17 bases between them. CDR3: CASASGGRVYEQYF. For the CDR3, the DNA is TGTGCCAGCGCTAGTGGTGGTAGAGTCTACGAGCAGTACTTC.

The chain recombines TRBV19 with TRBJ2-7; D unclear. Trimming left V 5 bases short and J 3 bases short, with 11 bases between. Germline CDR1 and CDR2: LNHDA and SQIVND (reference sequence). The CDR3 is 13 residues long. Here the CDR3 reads CASSAQLGYEQYF. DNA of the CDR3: TGTGCCAGTAGTGCCCAGCTGGGCTACGAGCAGTACTTC. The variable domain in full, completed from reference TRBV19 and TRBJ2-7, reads DGGITQSPKYLFRKEGQNVTLSCEQNLNHDAMYWYRQDPGQGLRLIYYSQIVNDFQKGDIAEGYSVSREKKESFPLTVTSAQKNPTAFYLCASSAQLGYEQYFGPGTRLTVT.